The 32 T cell receptor beta chains in this list originate from one sample, sequenced in a study of beta chain features in type 1 diabetes. The investigators reverse transcribed all of the isolated RNA, so they sequenced expressed TCRB transcripts. Clones were read by immunoSEQ multiplex PCR, and TCRdb kept only the in-frame ones, dropping some. The table includes hundreds of thousands of clones, around 28% detected once. Sequenced: naive CD4+ T cells from blood. The receptors shown here come from a man aged 18 to 29 in good health.

The chain employs TRBV15 and TRBJ2-7, with 7 bases aligning to TRBD1. CDR3 size: 18 residues. J lost 7 bases, V lost 5 bases, and 23 bases had no gene match. Germline V gene data show CDR1 as LNHNV and CDR2 as YYDKDF (reference sequence). In DNA, the CDR3 is TGTGCCACCAGCGGGTCCCCTACAGACAGGGCATGGGATCCGGAGCAGTACTTC. Protein product: CATSGSPTDRAWDPEQYF. The whole variable domain, filled in from reference TRBV15 and TRBJ2-7, reads DAMVIQNPRYQVTQFGKPVTLSCSQTLNHNVMYWYQQKSSQAPKLLFHYYDKDFNNEADTPDNFQSRRPNTSFCFLDIRSPGLGDTAMYLCATSGSPTDRAWDPEQYFGPGTRLTVT.

On this clone: Sequence at one end of the junction differs from germline and may be a read error. The V and J genes are TRBV19 and TRBJ1-1, with D hard to call. Germline assignment: CDR1 LNHDA and CDR2 SQIVND (reference sequence). CDR3 size: 13 residues. CDR3 sequence: CASREGLNTEAFF. For the CDR3, the DNA is TGTGCCAGTAGAGAGGGCTTGAATACTGAAGCTTTCTTT. Complete variable domain (other parts from reference TRBV19 and TRBJ1-1): DGGITQSPKYLFRKEGQNVTLSCEQNLNHDAMYWYRQDPGQGLRLIYYSQIVNDFQKGDIAEGYSVSREKKESFPLTVTSAQKNPTAFYLCASREGLNTEAFFGQGTRLTVV.

The chain recombines TRBV15 with TRBJ2-1; 9 nucleotides line up with TRBD1. CDR1 and CDR2 from the germline V gene are LNHNV and YYDKDF (reference sequence). This CDR3 comprises 16 residues. Unmatched junction bases numbered 7, after V lost 1 base and J lost 6 bases. The CDR3 sequence: CATSRGAGQGTNEQFF. The CDR3 bases are TGTGCCACCAGCAGAGGGGCGGGACAGGGTACCAATGAGCAGTTCTTC.

The chain is built from TRBV7-2 and TRBJ1-5, with unresolved D. Trimming pared 3 bases from V and 7 bases from J, leaving 13 bases between. The CDR3 covers 14 residues. Germline V gene data show CDR1 as SGHTA and CDR2 as FQGNSA. The chain's CDR3 is CASSLSGGNQPQHF. The DNA for the CDR3 is TGTGCCAGCAGCTTGTCCGGAGGGAACCAGCCCCAGCATTTT.

The table lists this clone with a count of one. The genes are TRBV11-2 and TRBJ2-7, with TRBD2 matching 9 bases. The V gene's germline CDR1 is SGHAT and CDR2 FQNNGV. V lost 5 bases, J lost 1 base, and 3 bases stayed unmatched. The CDR3 consists of 14 residues. The CDR3 here is CASSGTSSSYEQYF. CDR3 sequence (DNA): TGTGCCAGCAGCGGGACTAGCTCTTCCTACGAGCAGTACTTC.

V gene TRBV23-1 combines with J gene TRBJ2-1; weak D call: TRBD1 (6 bases). TRBV23-1 is an ORF; its function is uncertain. This CDR3 has 12 amino acids. The ends were cut back, 9 bases at V and 4 bases at J, with 10 bases in the middle. This CDR3 is CARRTVYNEQFF. CDR3 sequence (DNA): TGCGCCAGAAGGACAGTATACAATGAGCAGTTCTTC.

This clone occurred a few times. The chain combines TRBV9 with TRBJ2-1; the D call may be TRBD1 or TRBD2 (5 bases each). The germline V gene encodes CDR1 SGDLS and CDR2 YYNGEE. The CDR3 consists of 16 residues. V shed 0 bases and J shed 7 bases, with 17 bases lying between them. CDR3 DNA: TGTGCCAGCAGCGTAGCTCACTCACGCTGGGGGAATGAGCAGTTCTTC. It specifies CASSVAHSRWGNEQFF. Full variable domain (missing parts from reference TRBV9 and TRBJ2-1): DSGVTQTPKHLITATGQRVTLRCSPRSGDLSVYWYQQSLDQGLQFLIQYYNGEERAKGNILERFSAQQFPDLHSELNLSSLELGDSALYFCASSVAHSRWGNEQFFGPGTRLTVL.

This clone was seen more than once but under ten times. The V gene is TRBV30, the J gene TRBJ2-1; 9 bases are a match to TRBD2. The CDR3 has 14 amino acids. Germline values: CDR1 GTSNPN, CDR2 SVGIG (reference sequence). J was trimmed by 2 bases and V by 8 bases; bases with no gene match: 7. The CDR3 here is CARISGRAYNEQFF. The DNA of the CDR3 is TGTGCCCGTATTAGCGGGAGAGCCTACAATGAGCAGTTCTTC.

The sample holds a few counts of this clone. The CDR3 DNA sequence: TGTGCCAGCAGTCCCATGGGGGAGGGCCTCTACAATGAGCAGTTCTTC. Residues: CASSPMGEGLYNEQFF. The V gene is TRBV5-4, the J gene TRBJ2-1; 7 positions match TRBD2. This CDR3 has 16 residues. Germline CDR1 and CDR2: SGHNT and YYREEE (reference sequence). V lost 5 bases to trimming and J lost 3 bases; unmatched junction nucleotides: 11.

Note on this clone: Other DNA sequences from this sample encode an identical CDR3 as well. The V gene is TRBV30, the J gene TRBJ1-1; possibly TRBD1 for D (5 bases). Germline assignment: CDR1 GTSNPN and CDR2 SVGIG (reference sequence). V shed 1 base and J shed 2 bases, with 8 bases lying between them. The CDR3 is 13 residues long. CDR3 sequence (DNA): TGTGCCTGGAGTGGTCAGGGCAACACTGAAGCTTTCTTT. Protein: CAWSGQGNTEAFF.

The DNA of the CDR3 is TGTGCCAGCAGCTTAGGTCTAGCGGAACAAGAGACCCAGTACTTC. Its translation: CASSLGLAEQETQYF. The V gene is TRBV7-7, the J gene TRBJ2-5; TRBD2 matches at 7 bases. The V segment lost 1 base and the J segment 2 bases; nucleotides outside the gene matches: 4. CDR3 length equals 15 residues. The germline V gene encodes CDR1 SSHAT and CDR2 FNYEAQ (reference sequence).

This clone showed up just a few times. Other nucleotide sequences from this sample produce the same CDR3. The V and J genes are TRBV5-1 and TRBJ2-7; D unclear. Between the trimmed V and J ends, which lost 4 bases and 3 bases, there was a span of 5 bases. There are 11 residues in the CDR3. The germline gives CDR1 SGHRS, CDR2 YFSETQ. In nucleotides, the CDR3 is TGCGCCAGCAGCGCAAACTACGAGCAGTACTTC. This encodes CASSANYEQYF.

The chain links TRBV25-1 to TRBJ1-2; 10 bases line up with TRBD1. CDR3 length: 14 amino acids. Losses at the gene ends were 4 bases for V and 5 bases for J; bases not matched to a gene: 4. The germline V gene has CDR1 MGHDK and CDR2 SYGVNS. The CDR3 reads CASSALGQGYGYTF. The CDR3 DNA reads as TGTGCCAGCAGTGCCCTGGGACAGGGGTATGGCTACACCTTC.

The rearrangement uses TRBV29-1 and TRBJ1-3; D possibly corresponds to TRBD1 (6 bases). This CDR3 region has 14 residues. Trimming left V 7 bases short and J 0 bases short, with 13 bases between. In germline, CDR1 is SQVTM, CDR2 ANQGSEA. The CDR3 reads CSGRDTSSGNTIYF. DNA of the CDR3: TGCAGCGGCCGGGACACCTCCTCTGGAAACACCATATATTTT.

The chain links TRBV7-6 to TRBJ1-1; 7 nucleotides line up with TRBD1. The V gene's germline CDR1 is SGHVS and CDR2 FNYEAQ. The CDR3 length is 15 residues. The V segment lost 5 bases and the J segment 7 bases; nucleotides outside the gene matches: 13. The CDR3 region is CASSPRYRGRGEAFF. The DNA of the CDR3 is TGTGCCAGCAGCCCTAGGTACAGGGGCAGGGGTGAAGCTTTCTTT.

This clone was seen a handful of times. V gene TRBV29-1 combines with J gene TRBJ2-1, with TRBD1 identical over 7 bases. J was trimmed by 1 base and V by 8 bases; bases with no gene match: 8. This CDR3 has 14 residues. CDR1 is SQVTM, CDR2 ANQGSEA, per germline. DNA of the CDR3: TGCAGCCCAACAGGGGAAGGTTCCTACAATGAGCAGTTCTTC. It encodes CSPTGEGSYNEQFF.

The chain combines TRBV7-9 with TRBJ2-7, with 8 bases that match TRBD1. After removal of 5 bases from V and 3 bases from J, the junction contained 9 bases not matched to a gene. CDR1 and CDR2 (germline): SEHNR, FQNEAQ (reference sequence). The CDR3 extends over 15 amino acids. CDR3 bases: TGTGCCAGCAGCCTTAGGACAGGGTCTAACTACGAGCAGTACTTC. It is translated as CASSLRTGSNYEQYF.

The chain joins TRBV30 to TRBJ1-2; D is unresolved. Germline assignment: CDR1 GTSNPN and CDR2 SVGIG (reference sequence). The CDR3 has 15 residues. Trimming cost V 0 bases and J 4 bases, with 15 bases left between them. The CDR3 nucleotides are TGTGCCTGGAGTGTACTGACTCTAGCCATCTATGGCTACACCTTC. It encodes CAWSVLTLAIYGYTF.

This chain links TRBV27 with TRBJ2-5, with 10 bases fitting TRBD2. Trimming removed 5 bases from V and 4 bases from J; junction bases left unmatched: 7. The CDR3 totals 15 residues. The V gene's germline CDR1 is MNHEY and CDR2 SMNVEV (reference sequence). For the CDR3, the DNA is TGTGCCAGCAGTACCGGACTAGCGGTCCGAGAGACCCAGTACTTC. As protein: CASSTGLAVRETQYF.

The table lists this clone with a few counts. This sample also contains other DNA sequences that code for the same CDR3. CDR3 in amino acids: CASSPSGANVLTF. The DNA for the CDR3 is TGTGCCAGCTCACCGTCCGGGGCCAACGTCCTGACTTTC. V gene TRBV18 combines with J gene TRBJ2-6, with D hard to call. This CDR3 is built from 13 residues. V lost 3 bases to trimming and J lost 4 bases, with 4 bases between them. Germline CDR1 is KGHSH and CDR2 is LQKENI.

The chain employs TRBV30 and TRBJ2-7, with 8 bases fitting TRBD1. With 2 bases clipped from V and 12 bases from J, the junction kept 9 bases outside the gene matches. The CDR3 loop spans 12 amino acids. Germline CDR1 and CDR2: GTSNPN and SVGIG (reference sequence). In nucleotides, the CDR3 is TGTGCCTGGAGTCCAGTAAGGGACAGGCCGTACTTC. This gives the protein CAWSPVRDRPYF.

This clone turned up a few times. This chain joins TRBV18 and TRBJ2-3; D not resolved. V lost 0 bases, J lost 5 bases, and 6 bases lay in between. The CDR3 contains 13 residues. Germline assignment: CDR1 KGHSH and CDR2 LQKENI. DNA for the CDR3: TGTGCCAGCTCACCACCGGCCCAAGATACGCAGTATTTT. This translates into CASSPPAQDTQYF.

The chain uses TRBV7-2 and TRBJ2-5; D not resolved. There are 12 residues in the CDR3. The germline CDR1 and CDR2 sequences are SGHTA and FQGNSA. The germline V and J ends were trimmed by 3 bases and 5 bases, with 7 bases remaining between them. The CDR3 loop is CASSFYLETQYF. DNA of the CDR3: TGTGCCAGCAGCTTCTATCTTGAGACCCAGTACTTC.

The gene calls are TRBV7-9 and TRBJ1-4, with unresolved D. CDR3 length equals 12 residues. Germline V gene data show CDR1 as SEHNR and CDR2 as FQNEAQ (reference sequence). V was cut by 4 bases and J by 7 bases, with 7 bases left in between. CDR3: CASSSSAEKLFF. CDR3 sequence (DNA): TGTGCCAGCAGCTCGTCGGCTGAAAAACTGTTTTTT.

The chain is built from TRBV7-9 and TRBJ2-1; D is ambiguous. This CDR3 contains 15 residues. The V end was cut by 1 base, the J end by 0 bases, with 7 bases between. Germline CDR1 and CDR2: SEHNR and FQNEAQ (reference sequence). CDR3 sequence reads: CASSLDESSYNEQFF. CDR3 DNA sequence: TGTGCCAGCAGCTTAGATGAAAGCTCCTACAATGAGCAGTTCTTC. Drawing the rest from reference TRBV7-9 and TRBJ2-1, the complete variable domain is DTGVSQNPRHKITKRGQNVTFRCDPISEHNRLYWYRQTLGQGPEFLTYFQNEAQLEKSRLLSDRFSAERPKGSFSTLEIQRTEQGDSAMYLCASSLDESSYNEQFFGPGTRLTVL.

Details on this clone: Other DNA sequences within the sample encode an identical CDR3. The CDR3 is CASSLDTGELFF. CDR3 nucleotide sequence: TGTGCCAGCAGCTTAGACACCGGGGAGCTGTTTTTT. The chain uses TRBV7-9 and TRBJ2-2; no firm D call. CDR3 length equals 12 residues. Germline CDR1 reads SEHNR; CDR2 reads FQNEAQ (reference sequence). The V gene lost 1 base and the J gene lost 3 bases, with 0 bases spanning the gap.

This clone was picked up a small number of times. The rearrangement joins TRBV29-1 to TRBJ1-4, with 7 bases fitting TRBD1. Germline V gene data show CDR1 as SQVTM and CDR2 as ANQGSEA. With 1 base clipped from V and 8 bases from J, the junction kept 4 bases outside the gene matches. CDR3 size: 13 residues. CDR3 nucleotide sequence: TGCAGCGTTGAAGCTTCAGGGGGGGAAAAACTGTTTTTT. It is translated as CSVEASGGEKLFF. The full variable domain, completed using reference TRBV29-1 and TRBJ1-4, is SAVISQKPSRDICQRGTSLTIQCQVDSQVTMMFWYRQQPGQSLTLIATANQGSEATYESGFVIDKFPISRPNLTFSTLTVSNMSPEDSSIYLCSVEASGGEKLFFGSGTQLSVL.

This clone was detected a few times. The CDR3 DNA reads as TGTGCCAGCAGCGGGTCCGGGACAAATGAGCAGTTCTTC. Residues: CASSGSGTNEQFF. The gene calls are TRBV9 and TRBJ2-1, with D possibly TRBD1 on 6 matching bases. Germline V gene sequence: CDR1 SGDLS, CDR2 YYNGEE. The CDR3 length is 13 residues. V dropped 3 bases and J dropped 7 bases, with 11 bases sitting between them. The full variable domain, in which reference TRBV9 and TRBJ2-1 provide the parts outside the CDR3, is DSGVTQTPKHLITATGQRVTLRCSPRSGDLSVYWYQQSLDQGLQFLIQYYNGEERAKGNILERFSAQQFPDLHSELNLSSLELGDSALYFCASSGSGTNEQFFGPGTRLTVL.

This chain links TRBV10-3 with TRBJ2-7; D gene uncertain. From germline, CDR1 is ENHRY and CDR2 SYGVKD. The CDR3 has 13 residues. Trimming stripped 5 bases from V and 6 bases from J, with 14 bases between. Here the CDR3 DNA reads TGTGCCATCAGTTCCTCACCCCAGGTCGAGCAGTACTTC. Translated, it gives CAISSSPQVEQYF.

The chain uses TRBV5-1 and TRBJ1-1; D is unclear. The CDR3 contains 12 residues. Trimming took off 1 base at V and 5 bases at J, with 6 bases between the two ends. Looked up from germline, CDR1 is SGHRS and CDR2 is YFSETQ. For the CDR3, the DNA is TGCGCCAGCAGCTTGCCGGGGACTGAAGCTTTCTTT. Translated: CASSLPGTEAFF. Full variable domain (outside the CDR3, taken from reference TRBV5-1 and TRBJ1-1): KAGVTQTPRYLIKTRGQQVTLSCSPISGHRSVSWYQQTPGQGLQFLFEYFSETQRNKGNFPGRFSGRQFSNSRSEMNVSTLELGDSALYLCASSLPGTEAFFGQGTRLTVV.

This chain links TRBV23-1 with TRBJ2-2; 7 bases are a match to TRBD1. TRBV23-1 is treated as an ORF (open reading frame) with a function not yet certain. Unmatched junction bases numbered 9, after V lost 8 bases and J lost 0 bases. The CDR3 extends over 16 amino acids. In nucleotides, the CDR3 is TGCGCCAGCTTCCTCCGACAGGGATCGAACACCGGGGAGCTGTTTTTT. Encoded protein: CASFLRQGSNTGELFF.

This chain uses TRBV2 with TRBJ2-7, with D possibly being TRBD1 (6 bases). CDR1 and CDR2 (germline): SNHLY, FYNNEI. Trimming pared 6 bases from V and 6 bases from J, leaving 21 bases between. The CDR3 extends over 15 amino acids. CDR3 sequence (DNA): TGTGCCAGCAGAGCCCCCCGAGGGGGTACCAGCGAGCAGTACTTC. Amino acid sequence: CASRAPRGGTSEQYF.